This T cell receptor (beta chain) was identified during a study of T-cell reconstitution after alpha-beta-depleted transplantation in children. This sample's TCRbeta library carried unique molecular identifier barcodes. MiXCR, applied by TCRdb to the PCR reads, yields one record per CDR3 protein. The data contain 750,000 to 950,000 distinct CDR3 sequences, under 20% of them singletons. This CDR3 is 14 amino acids long. J lost 4 bases, V lost 4 bases, and 3 bases had no gene match. CDR1 and CDR2 (germline): MGHRA, YSYEKL. This specimen was PBMCs, mostly from graft donor cells, taken 360 days after TCRalphabeta/CD19-depleted stem cell transplant. The chain joins TRBV4-1 to TRBJ2-5; TRBD1 matches 10 bases. This TCR was recovered from a male patient between 10 and 17 years old who had a stem cell transplant for acute lymphoblastic leukemia, so the T cells may come from the graft donor. CDR3 sequence: CASSPGTGVETQYF. The CDR3 DNA is TGCGCCAGCAGCCCCGGGACAGGGGTAGAGACCCAGTACTTC.